Following are 17 T cell receptor beta chains from one sample sequenced in a study of T cell responses to AZD1222 COVID-19 vaccine. Libraries were prepared by immunoSEQ multiplex PCR; TCRdb keeps only in-frame clonotypes and omits some of them. Found here are over 100,000 clones, roughly 90% of them singletons; the top ten hold approximately 4.5%. The sequencing here drew on peripheral blood, taken on day 0 of AZD1222 vaccination. The receptors here all came from an adult in good health.

J is TRBJ2-2 and V is TRBV3-1 (or the pseudogene TRBV3-2); a weak D match, TRBD2 (6 bases). The CDR3 is made up of 13 amino acids. CDR1 is LGHDT, CDR2 YNNKEL, per germline (reference sequence). Trimming removed 1 base from V and 6 bases from J, with 6 bases in between. The CDR3 DNA reads TGTGCCAGCAGCCAAGGGGGGGCCGGGGAGCTGTTTTTT. It specifies CASSQGGAGELFF.

The chain employs TRBV24-1 and TRBJ2-7; D may be TRBD1 (6 bases). Per germline, CDR1 KGHDR and CDR2 SFDVKD. V gave up 2 bases and J gave up 0 bases, with 10 bases separating them. There are 15 residues in the CDR3. Here the CDR3 DNA reads TGTGCCACCAGTGATTCTGGGGGCTCCTCCTACGAGCAGTACTTC. The encoded protein is CATSDSGGSSYEQYF.

The chain has TRBV10-3 and TRBJ1-1, with a possible D match to TRBD1 (5 bases). Trimming took 6 bases from V and 1 from J, leaving 12 bases between them. The CDR3 runs to 14 residues. Germline V gene data show CDR1 as ENHRY and CDR2 as SYGVKD. The CDR3 DNA reads TGTGCCATCAGGGGGCAGGCAGAGAACACTGAAGCTTTCTTT. Its translation is CAIRGQAENTEAFF.

This clone was seen only once. CDR3 DNA sequence: TGTGCCAGCAGTTACGCGGGGAATGATAATTCACCCCTCCACTTT. Its protein is CASSYAGNDNSPLHF. This chain joins TRBV6-2 or TRBV6-3 and TRBJ1-6; the D is unclear. V was cut by 2 bases and J by 5 bases, with 10 bases left in between. From germline, CDR1 is MNHEY and CDR2 SVGEGT. The CDR3 has 15 residues.

The chain links TRBV19 to TRBJ2-3; D gene uncertain. The germline V gene has CDR1 LNHDA and CDR2 SQIVND (reference sequence). V dropped 2 bases and J dropped 2 bases, with 11 bases sitting between them. This CDR3 spans 15 amino acids. CDR3 region: CASSITAILTDTQYF. In DNA, the CDR3 is TGTGCCAGTAGTATAACAGCGATTCTCACAGATACGCAGTATTTT.

This sequence joins TRBV30 and TRBJ1-6, with 9 bases fitting TRBD1. Per the germline V gene, CDR1 is GTSNPN and CDR2 is SVGIG (reference sequence). The CDR3 covers 15 residues. The V and J ends lost 2 bases and 7 bases, in that order; junction bases with no gene match: 6. The CDR3 sequence: CAWSQGTGRNSPLHF. Here the CDR3 DNA reads TGTGCCTGGAGTCAAGGGACAGGGAGGAATTCACCCCTCCACTTT.

V gene TRBV7-2 combines with J gene TRBJ1-2; D is unresolved. Germline CDR1 is SGHTA and CDR2 is FQGNSA. The ends were cut back, 5 bases at V and 4 bases at J, with 11 bases in the middle. The CDR3 is 13 amino acids. The CDR3 protein is CASSPRRLYGYTF. The CDR3 bases are TGTGCCAGCAGCCCTCGGAGGCTCTATGGCTACACCTTC.

The V gene is TRBV5-6, the J gene TRBJ1-1; no definite D call. V was trimmed by 4 bases and J by 2 bases, leaving 18 bases between them. The CDR3 has 16 residues. In germline, CDR1 is SGHDT, CDR2 YYEEEE. CDR3 in DNA: TGTGCCAGCAGCCGCGTCGGGATGTTTGATAACACTGAAGCTTTCTTT. Amino acids: CASSRVGMFDNTEAFF.

V usage is TRBV2 and J usage is TRBJ2-7; the match to TRBD1 covers 9 bases. CDR3 size: 15 residues. Germline CDR1 and CDR2: SNHLY and FYNNEI. V shed 6 bases, J shed 2 bases, and the junction held 8 bases outside the gene matches. CDR3 residues: CASRHDRGNAYEQYF. The DNA for the CDR3 is TGTGCCAGCAGGCATGACAGGGGGAATGCCTACGAGCAGTACTTC.

About this clone: This sample includes further DNA sequences coding for the same CDR3. The chain couples TRBV18 to TRBJ1-2, with D possibly matching TRBD1 (5 bases). CDR1 is KGHSH and CDR2 is LQKENI in the germline V gene. This CDR3 has 13 amino acids. The V end was cut by 3 bases, the J end by 2 bases, with 7 bases between. CDR3: CASSPTANYGYTF. Written as DNA, the CDR3 is TGTGCCAGCTCACCGACAGCCAACTATGGCTACACCTTC.

The genes are TRBV6-6 and TRBJ1-1, with D unclear. Trimming removed 9 bases at V and 10 bases at J, with 18 bases between. From germline, CDR1 is MNHNY and CDR2 SVGAGI (reference sequence). This CDR3 has 12 residues. CDR3 DNA: TGTGCCAGTGCAGGAGGATCTGTCGGAGCTTTCTTT. It is translated as CASAGGSVGAFF.

The rearrangement joins TRBV6-1 to TRBJ2-7; 9 bases line up with TRBD2. The germline gives CDR1 MNHNS, CDR2 SASEGT. The CDR3 sequence is 14 residues long. With V trimmed by 3 bases and J by 6 bases, 6 bases remained unmatched. CDR3 protein: CASSDPGLAAEQYF. CDR3 bases: TGTGCCAGCAGTGACCCGGGACTAGCTGCCGAGCAGTACTTC.

This chain connects TRBV12-2 to TRBJ1-3; TRBD1 is the table's D call and was not checked against the DNA. TRBV12-2 is assigned pseudogene status. The CDR3 is 18 amino acids. CDR3: CASRHSVQGPSSGNTIYF. In DNA, the CDR3 is TGTGCAAGTCGCCACTCGGTACAGGGGCCCAGCTCTGGAAACACCATATATTTT.

The gene calls are TRBV27 and TRBJ2-2, with D hard to call. V lost 3 bases, J lost 4 bases, and 3 bases lay in between. The CDR3 is 12 amino acids. Germline V lookup: CDR1 MNHEY, CDR2 SMNVEV (reference sequence). CDR3 region: CASSFSTGELFF. The CDR3 bases are TGTGCCAGCAGTTTTTCCACCGGGGAGCTGTTTTTT.

This chain uses TRBV6-1 with TRBJ1-4; 7 bases match TRBD1. CDR3 length: 14 residues. The V segment lost 2 bases and the J segment 7 bases; nucleotides outside the gene matches: 4. Germline loops: CDR1 MNHNS, CDR2 SASEGT. CDR3 nucleotide sequence: TGTGCCAGCAGTGAACACAGACAGGGTGAAAAACTGTTTTTT. Its translation is CASSEHRQGEKLFF.

This chain links TRBV4-3 with TRBJ2-7; possibly TRBD1 or TRBD2 for D (6 bases each). The CDR3 is made up of 13 amino acids. Germline assignment: CDR1 LGHNA and CDR2 YSLEER. Trimming shortened V by 1 base and J by 9 bases, and 13 bases separated the two germline ends. This CDR3 reads CASSQGRGGGQYF. CDR3 coding DNA: TGCGCCAGCAGCCAAGGCAGGGGAGGCGGGCAGTACTTC.

The rearrangement links TRBV4-2 to TRBJ2-1, with 12 nucleotides matching TRBD2. The CDR3 totals 16 residues. The V gene's germline CDR1 is LGHNA and CDR2 YNFKEQ. V gave up 4 bases and J gave up 2 bases; unmatched junction bases: 3. CDR3 amino acids: CASSPGLAGPYNEQFF. CDR3 in DNA: TGTGCCAGCAGCCCAGGACTAGCGGGGCCCTACAATGAGCAGTTCTTC.